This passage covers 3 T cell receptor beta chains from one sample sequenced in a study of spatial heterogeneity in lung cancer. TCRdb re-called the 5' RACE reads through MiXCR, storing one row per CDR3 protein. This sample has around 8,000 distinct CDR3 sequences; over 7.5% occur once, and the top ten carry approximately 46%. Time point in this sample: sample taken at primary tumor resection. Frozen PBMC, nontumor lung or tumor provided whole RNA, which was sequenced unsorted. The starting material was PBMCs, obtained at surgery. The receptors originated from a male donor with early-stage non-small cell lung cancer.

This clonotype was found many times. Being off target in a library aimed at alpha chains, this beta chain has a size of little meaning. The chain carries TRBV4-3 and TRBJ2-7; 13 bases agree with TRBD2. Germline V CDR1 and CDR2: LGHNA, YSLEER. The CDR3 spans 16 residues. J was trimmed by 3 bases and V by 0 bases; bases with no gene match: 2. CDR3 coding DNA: TGCGCCAGCAGCCAAGATGGGACTAGCGGGAACTACGAGCAGTACTTC. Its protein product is CASSQDGTSGNYEQYF.

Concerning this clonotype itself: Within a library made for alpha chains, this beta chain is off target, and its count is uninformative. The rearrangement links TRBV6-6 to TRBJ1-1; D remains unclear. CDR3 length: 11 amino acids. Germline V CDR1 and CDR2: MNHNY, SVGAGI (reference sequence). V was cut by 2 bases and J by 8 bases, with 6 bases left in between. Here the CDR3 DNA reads TGTGCCAGCAGTTACGGTGGAGAAGCTTTCTTT. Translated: CASSYGGEAFF.

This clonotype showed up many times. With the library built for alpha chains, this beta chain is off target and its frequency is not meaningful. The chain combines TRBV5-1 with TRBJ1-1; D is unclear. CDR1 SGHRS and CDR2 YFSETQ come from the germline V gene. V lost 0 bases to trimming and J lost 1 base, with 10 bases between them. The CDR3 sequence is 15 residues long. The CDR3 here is CASSLGNSKNTEAFF. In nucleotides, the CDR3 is TGCGCCAGCAGCTTGGGTAACAGCAAGAACACTGAAGCTTTCTTT.